Here is one T cell receptor (beta chain) with its context. The antigen is unknown. Primers included in the PCR were 60 Vbeta and 13 Jbeta primers. The table came from immunoSEQ multiplex PCR; TCRdb's copy has only in-frame clones and leaves some out. The sample yields over 100,000 clones, roughly four fifths seen once. The CDR3 contains 13 residues. Trimming left V 4 bases short and J 2 bases short, with 9 bases between. Looked up from germline, CDR1 is SGHNT and CDR2 is YYREEE (reference sequence). The data stem from a study of cytomegalovirus exposure and HLA in healthy donors. Overall study findings and caveats: Later work found that TCR association rates differed between HLA loci; DRB1 had the most and HLA-C the fewest. Most likely, a cluster of highly shared sequence variants arose as a sequencing artifact. The investigators catalogued 150 to 200 TCR beta chains as cytomegalovirus-associated.

This TCR derives from a man aged 30-40 years in good health and CMV-seropositive. V gene TRBV5-4 combines with J gene TRBJ2-5; D is ambiguous. Sample: PBMCs. CDR3 nucleotides: TGTGCCAGCAGCGTTGGGCCTCAAGAGACCCAGTACTTC. Translation gives CASSVGPQETQYF.